Included here is one TCR beta chain sequence, with context. The source of the sample is a study of cytomegalovirus exposure and HLA in healthy donors. Sequenced by immunoSEQ multiplex PCR; TCRdb stores in-frame clones only, minus some. The table has some 150,000 clones, 80% to 90% seen once. Trimming cost V 4 bases and J 0 bases, with 10 bases left between them. Germline lookup yields CDR1 SQVTM and CDR2 ANQGSEA. The CDR3 runs 14 residues. The sequenced sample was PBMCs. The origin of this receptor is a woman younger than 45 in good health and CMV-seropositive. V and J are TRBV29-1 and TRBJ1-3, with D perhaps TRBD1 (6 bases). The CDR3 sequence: CSVATGLSGNTIYF. The CDR3 region has the DNA TGCAGCGTTGCGACAGGACTCTCTGGAAACACCATATATTTT.